The 2 T cell receptor beta chains listed next were all sequenced from one sample in a study of CD8 T cells in ankylosing spondylitis. TCRdb redid the calling of the 5' RACE reads with MiXCR, one entry per CDR3 protein. Of roughly 150,000 distinct CDR3 sequences listed, roughly 30% were seen once; the top ten hold approximately 6%. The sequenced material came from synovial fluid, either unsorted or a sorted T cell fraction (not recorded which). Every receptor here comes from a male donor with ankylosing spondylitis.

V and J are TRBV3-1 and TRBJ2-5; a possible D gene is TRBD2 (6 bases). Germline lookup yields CDR1 LGHDT and CDR2 YNNKEL (reference sequence). The CDR3 spans 12 residues. Trimming shortened V by 3 bases and J by 5 bases, and 7 bases separated the two germline ends. This CDR3 reads CASSHGGETQYF. In DNA, the CDR3 is TGTGCCAGCAGCCACGGAGGGGAGACCCAGTACTTC.

This clonotype has more than one count but fewer than ten. The rearrangement joins TRBV12-3 or TRBV12-4 to TRBJ2-1; D remains unclear. The CDR3 spans 14 residues. V was shortened by 1 base and J by 7 bases, with 11 bases between the two germline ends. The CDR3 nucleotides read TGTGCCAGCAGTTTAGAGGAAAATCGGAATGAGCAGTTCTTC. This codes for CASSLEENRNEQFF.